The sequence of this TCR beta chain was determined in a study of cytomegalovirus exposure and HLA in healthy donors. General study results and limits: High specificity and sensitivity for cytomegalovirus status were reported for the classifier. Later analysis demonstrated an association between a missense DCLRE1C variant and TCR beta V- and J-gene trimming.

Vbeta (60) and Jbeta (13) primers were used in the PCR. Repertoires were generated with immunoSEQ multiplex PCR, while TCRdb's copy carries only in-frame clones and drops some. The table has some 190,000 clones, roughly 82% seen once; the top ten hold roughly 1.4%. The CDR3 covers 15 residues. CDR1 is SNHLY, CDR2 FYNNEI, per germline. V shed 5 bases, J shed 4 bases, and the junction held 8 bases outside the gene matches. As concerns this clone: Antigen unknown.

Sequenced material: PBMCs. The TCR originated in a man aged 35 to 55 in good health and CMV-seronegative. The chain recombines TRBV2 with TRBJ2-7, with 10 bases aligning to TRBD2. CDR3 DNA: TGTGCCAGCAGTCAAAGGCTAGCGGGGGCATACGAGCAGTACTTC. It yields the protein CASSQRLAGAYEQYF.